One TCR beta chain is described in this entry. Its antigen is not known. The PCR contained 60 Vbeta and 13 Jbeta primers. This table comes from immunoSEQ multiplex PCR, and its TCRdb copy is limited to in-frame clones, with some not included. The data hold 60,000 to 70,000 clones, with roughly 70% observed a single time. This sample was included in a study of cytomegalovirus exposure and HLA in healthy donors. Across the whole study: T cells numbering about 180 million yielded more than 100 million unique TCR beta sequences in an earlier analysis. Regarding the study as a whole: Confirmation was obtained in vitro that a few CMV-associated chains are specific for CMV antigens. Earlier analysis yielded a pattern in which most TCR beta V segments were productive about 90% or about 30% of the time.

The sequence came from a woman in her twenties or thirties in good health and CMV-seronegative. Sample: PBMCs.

CDR3 protein: CASSDLSSQDYGYTF. DNA of the CDR3: TGTGCCAGCAGTGATTTGTCTTCCCAGGACTATGGCTACACCTTC. The chain is built from TRBV6-4 and TRBJ1-2; D remains unclear. The CDR3 has 15 residues. Germline lookup yields CDR1 MRHNA and CDR2 SNTAGT. The V end lost 3 bases, the J end lost 3 bases, and 14 bases lay between the germline ends.